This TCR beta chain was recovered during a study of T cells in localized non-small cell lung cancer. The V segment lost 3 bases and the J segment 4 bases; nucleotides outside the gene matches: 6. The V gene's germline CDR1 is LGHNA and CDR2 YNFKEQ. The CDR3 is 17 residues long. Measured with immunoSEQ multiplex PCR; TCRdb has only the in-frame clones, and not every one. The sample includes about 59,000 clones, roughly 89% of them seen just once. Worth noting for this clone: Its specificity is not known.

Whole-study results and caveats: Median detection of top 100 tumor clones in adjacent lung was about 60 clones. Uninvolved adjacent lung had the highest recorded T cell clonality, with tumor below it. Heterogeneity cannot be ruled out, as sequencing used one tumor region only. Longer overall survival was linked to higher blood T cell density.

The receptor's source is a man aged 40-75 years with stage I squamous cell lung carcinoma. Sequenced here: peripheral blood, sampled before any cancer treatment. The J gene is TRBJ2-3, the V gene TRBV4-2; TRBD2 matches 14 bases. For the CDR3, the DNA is TGTGCCAGCAGCCAGGGACTAGCGGGAGAGGTGTCAGATACGCAGTATTTT. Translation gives CASSQGLAGEVSDTQYF.